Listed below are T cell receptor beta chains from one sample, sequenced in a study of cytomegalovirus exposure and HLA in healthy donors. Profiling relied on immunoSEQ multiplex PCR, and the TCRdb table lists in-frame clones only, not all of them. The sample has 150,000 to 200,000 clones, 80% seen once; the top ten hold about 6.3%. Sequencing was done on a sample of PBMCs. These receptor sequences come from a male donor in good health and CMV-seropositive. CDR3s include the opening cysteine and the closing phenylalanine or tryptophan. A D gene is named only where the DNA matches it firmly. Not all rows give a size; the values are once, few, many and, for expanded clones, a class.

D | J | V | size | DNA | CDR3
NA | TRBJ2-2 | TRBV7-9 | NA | TGCCGGACATCGGAGCTGTTTTTT | CRTSELFF
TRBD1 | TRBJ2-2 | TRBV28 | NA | TGTGCCAGCAGTTCCGGACAGGCCACCGGGGAGCTGTTTTTT | CASSSGQATGELFF
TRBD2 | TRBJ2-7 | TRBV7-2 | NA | TGTGCCAGCAGCCACGGGACTAGCAGCAATTACGAGCAGTACTTC | CASSHGTSSNYEQYF
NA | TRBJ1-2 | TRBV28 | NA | TGTGCCAGCAGTTTATTACTTAACTATGGCTACACCTTC | CASSLLLNYGYTF
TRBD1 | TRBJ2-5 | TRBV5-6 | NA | TGTGCCAGCAGCGCCCGGGACAGTTTGACCCAGTACTTC | CASSARDSLTQYF
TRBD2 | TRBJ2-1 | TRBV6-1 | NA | TGTGCCAGCAGCCCCACCAGCGGGGCAAACAATGAGCAGTTCTTC | CASSPTSGANNEQFF
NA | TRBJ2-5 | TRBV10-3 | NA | TGTGCCATCAGGGAGAGGACACAAGAGACCCGGTACTTC | CAIRERTQETRYF
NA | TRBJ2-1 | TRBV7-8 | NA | TGTGCCAGCAGCTTGGCTAGTAACAATGAGCAGTTCTTC | CASSLASNNEQFF
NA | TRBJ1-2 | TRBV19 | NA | TGTGCCAGTAGTATGCTCAGGGCCTATGGCTACACCTTC | CASSMLRAYGYTF
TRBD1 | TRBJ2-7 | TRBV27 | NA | TGTGCCAGCAGTTTAGGGGTCAGGGGGTACGAGCAGTACTTC | CASSLGVRGYEQYF
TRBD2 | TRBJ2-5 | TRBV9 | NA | TGTGCCAGCAGCGTAGGTACTAGCGGGAGGAGAGGAGGGGGAAGCCAAGAGACCCAGTACTTC | CASSVGTSGRRGGGSQETQYF
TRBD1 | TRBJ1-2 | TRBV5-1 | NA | TGCGCCAGCAGGATTACCTTCCGAGGACAGGGGGCGGGAGGCTACACCTTC | CASRITFRGQGAGGYTF
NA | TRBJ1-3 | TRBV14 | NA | TGTGCCAGCAGCCAAGGTGTCAGCTCTGGAAACACCATATATTTT | CASSQGVSSGNTIYF
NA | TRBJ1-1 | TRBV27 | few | TGTGCCAGCAGTTTGTCCCGGAACACTGAAGCTTTCTTT | CASSLSRNTEAFF
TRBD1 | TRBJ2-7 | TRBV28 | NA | TGTGCCACCACAGGGGTTTACGAGCAGTACTTC | CATTGVYEQYF
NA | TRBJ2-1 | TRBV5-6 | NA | TGTGCCAGCAGCCTATACCCCAATGAGCAGTTCTTC | CASSLYPNEQFF
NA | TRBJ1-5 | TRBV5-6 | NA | TGTGCCAGCAGCCATTCGGGCGGGGGCAATCAGCCCCAGCATTTT | CASSHSGGGNQPQHF
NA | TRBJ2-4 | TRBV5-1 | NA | TGCGCCAGCAGCTTGGCCTTATTTGACATTCAGTACTTC | CASSLALFDIQYF
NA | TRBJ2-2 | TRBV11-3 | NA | TGTGCCAGCAGCTTACTCGGTACGAACACCGGGGAGCTGTTTTTT | CASSLLGTNTGELFF
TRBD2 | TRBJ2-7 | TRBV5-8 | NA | TGTGCCAGCAGCTTTTCCAGCGGGACTCACGAGCAGTACTTC | CASSFSSGTHEQYF
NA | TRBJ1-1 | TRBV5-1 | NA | TGCGCCAGCAGCTTGGTGTGGGAGGATAAAGAAGCTTTCTTT | CASSLVWEDKEAFF
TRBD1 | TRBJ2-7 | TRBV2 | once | TGTGCCAGAGGACACCGGGACAGGAGATCCTACGAGCAGTACTTC | CARGHRDRRSYEQYF
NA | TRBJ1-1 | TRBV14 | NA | TGTGCCAGCAGCCGCCAGGGAGGGATGAGCACTGAAGCTTTCTTT | CASSRQGGMSTEAFF
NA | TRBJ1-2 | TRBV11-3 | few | TGTGCCAGCAGCTTGGCGGGGGTGGGGGGGCGCGACTATGGCTACACCTTC | CASSLAGVGGRDYGYTF
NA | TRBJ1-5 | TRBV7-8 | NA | TGTGCCAGCAGCTTGCAGGCGCTAAATCAGCCCCAGCATTTT | CASSLQALNQPQHF
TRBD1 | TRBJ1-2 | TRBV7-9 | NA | TGTTCCAGCAGCTTAGGAAGGACAGGGGGCATATGGGGCTACACCTTC | CSSSLGRTGGIWGYTF
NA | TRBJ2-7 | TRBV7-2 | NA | TGTGCCAGCAGCCCGCGACAAGACTACGAGCAGTACTTC | CASSPRQDYEQYF
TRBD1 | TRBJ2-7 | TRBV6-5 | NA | TGTGCCAGCACGGAAGGGACAGGGAACGAGCAGTACTTC | CASTEGTGNEQYF
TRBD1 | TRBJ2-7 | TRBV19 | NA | TGTGCCAGTACCCAGGACAGGTTCACCTACGAGCAGTACTTC | CASTQDRFTYEQYF